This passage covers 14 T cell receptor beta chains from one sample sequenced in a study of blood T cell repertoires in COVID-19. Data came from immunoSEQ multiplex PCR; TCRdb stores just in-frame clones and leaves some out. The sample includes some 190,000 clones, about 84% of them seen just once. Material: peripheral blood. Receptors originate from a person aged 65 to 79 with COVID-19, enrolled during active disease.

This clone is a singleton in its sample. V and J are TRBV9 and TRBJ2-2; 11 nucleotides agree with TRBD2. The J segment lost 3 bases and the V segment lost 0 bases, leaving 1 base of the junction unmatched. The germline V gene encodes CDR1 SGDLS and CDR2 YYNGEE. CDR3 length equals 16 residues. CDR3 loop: CASSVATSGDTGELFF. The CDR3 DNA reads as TGTGCCAGCAGCGTAGCGACTAGCGGGGACACCGGGGAGCTGTTTTTT.

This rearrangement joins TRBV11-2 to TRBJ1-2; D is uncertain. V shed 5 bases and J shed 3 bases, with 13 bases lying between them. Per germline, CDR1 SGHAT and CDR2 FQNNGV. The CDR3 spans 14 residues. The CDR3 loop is CASSREAVDYGYTF. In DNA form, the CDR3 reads TGTGCCAGCAGCAGGGAGGCAGTAGACTATGGCTACACCTTC.

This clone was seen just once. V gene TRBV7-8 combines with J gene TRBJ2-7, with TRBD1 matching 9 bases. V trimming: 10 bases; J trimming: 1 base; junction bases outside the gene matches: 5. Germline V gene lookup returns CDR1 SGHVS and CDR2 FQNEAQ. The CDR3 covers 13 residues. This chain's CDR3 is CATTGQGSYEQYF. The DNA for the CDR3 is TGTGCCACCACCGGACAGGGGTCCTACGAGCAGTACTTC.

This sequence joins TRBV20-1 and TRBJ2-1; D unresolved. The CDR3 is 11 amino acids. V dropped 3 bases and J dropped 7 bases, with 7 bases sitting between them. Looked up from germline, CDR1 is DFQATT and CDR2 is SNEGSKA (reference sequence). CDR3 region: CSASWANEQFF. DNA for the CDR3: TGCAGTGCTAGCTGGGCAAATGAGCAGTTCTTC.

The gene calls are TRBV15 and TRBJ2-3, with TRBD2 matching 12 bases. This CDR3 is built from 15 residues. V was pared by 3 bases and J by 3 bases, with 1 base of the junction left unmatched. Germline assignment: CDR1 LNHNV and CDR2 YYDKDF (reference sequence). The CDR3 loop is CATSRTSGGTDTQYF. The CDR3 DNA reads TGTGCCACCAGCAGGACTAGCGGGGGTACAGATACGCAGTATTTT.

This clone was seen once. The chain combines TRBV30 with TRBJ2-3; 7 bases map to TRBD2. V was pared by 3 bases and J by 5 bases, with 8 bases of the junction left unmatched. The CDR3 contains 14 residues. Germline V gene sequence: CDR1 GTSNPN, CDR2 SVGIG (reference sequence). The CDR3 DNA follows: TGTGCCTGGAGACCGCGACTAGCAGTAGATACGCAGTATTTT. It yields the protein CAWRPRLAVDTQYF.

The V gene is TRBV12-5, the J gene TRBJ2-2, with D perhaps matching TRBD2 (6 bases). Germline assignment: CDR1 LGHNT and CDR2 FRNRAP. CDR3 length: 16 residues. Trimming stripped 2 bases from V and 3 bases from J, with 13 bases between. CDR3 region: CASGLFGGSDTGELFF. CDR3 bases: TGTGCTAGTGGTTTGTTCGGGGGATCCGACACCGGGGAGCTGTTTTTT.

For the CDR3, the DNA is TGTGCCAGCAGCTTGGGGGGAGCGAGCAATCAGCCCCAGCATTTT. This codes for CASSLGGASNQPQHF. The chain links TRBV7-2 to TRBJ1-5, with D possibly TRBD1 on 5 matching bases. The CDR3 extends over 15 amino acids. The V end lost 3 bases, the J end lost 1 base, and 10 bases lay between the germline ends. The germline V gene encodes CDR1 SGHTA and CDR2 FQGNSA.

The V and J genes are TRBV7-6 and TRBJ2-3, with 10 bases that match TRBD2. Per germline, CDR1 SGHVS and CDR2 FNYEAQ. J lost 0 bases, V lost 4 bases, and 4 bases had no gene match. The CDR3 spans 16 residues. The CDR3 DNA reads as TGTGCCAGCAGCTACCGGACTAGCGGAAGCACAGATACGCAGTATTTT. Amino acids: CASSYRTSGSTDTQYF. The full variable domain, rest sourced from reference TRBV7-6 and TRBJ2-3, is GAGVSQSPRYKVTKRGQDVALRCDPISGHVSLYWYRQALGQGPEFLTYFNYEAQQDKSGLPNDRFSAERPEGSISTLTIQRTEQRDSAMYRCASSYRTSGSTDTQYFGPGTRLTVL.

The CDR3 nucleotides read TGCGCCAGCAGCTTGACCCTTGGACAGTACAATGAGCAGTTCTTC. Translating gives CASSLTLGQYNEQFF. V gene TRBV5-1 combines with J gene TRBJ2-1, with D possibly being TRBD1 (6 bases). Germline V CDR1 and CDR2: SGHRS, YFSETQ. CDR3 length equals 15 residues. Trimming stripped 1 base from V and 4 bases from J, with 12 bases between.

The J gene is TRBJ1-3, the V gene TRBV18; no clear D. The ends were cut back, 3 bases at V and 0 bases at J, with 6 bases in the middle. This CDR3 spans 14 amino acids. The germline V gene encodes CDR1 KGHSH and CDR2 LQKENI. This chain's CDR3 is CASSPGVSGNTIYF. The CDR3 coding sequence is TGTGCCAGCTCACCGGGAGTCTCTGGAAACACCATATATTTT.

The CDR3 DNA follows: TGTGCCACCAGTGACCGGACTTCAACTAGCACAGATACGCAGTATTTT. This translates into CATSDRTSTSTDTQYF. The chain carries TRBV24-1 and TRBJ2-3; tentative D call: TRBD2 (5 bases). The CDR3 is 16 amino acids. V lost 4 bases and J lost 0, with 13 bases in between. Germline CDR1 and CDR2: KGHDR and SFDVKD.

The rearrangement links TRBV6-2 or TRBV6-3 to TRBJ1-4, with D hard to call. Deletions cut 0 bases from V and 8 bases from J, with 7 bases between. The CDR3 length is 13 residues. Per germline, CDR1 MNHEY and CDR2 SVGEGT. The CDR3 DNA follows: TGTGCCAGCAGTTACTCCGGGAAAGAAAAACTGTTTTTT. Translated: CASSYSGKEKLFF.

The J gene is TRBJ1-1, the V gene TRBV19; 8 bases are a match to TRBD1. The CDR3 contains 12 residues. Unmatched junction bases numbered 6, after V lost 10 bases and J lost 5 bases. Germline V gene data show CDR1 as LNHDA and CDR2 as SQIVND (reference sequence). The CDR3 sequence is CATLTGGTEAFF. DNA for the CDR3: TGTGCCACCCTAACAGGGGGGACTGAAGCTTTCTTT.